This paragraph covers one TCR beta chain sequence. This sample was taken from a study of blood T cell repertoires in COVID-19. Clones were read by immunoSEQ multiplex PCR, and TCRdb kept only the in-frame ones, dropping some. This table has over 350,000 clones, 75% to 90% appearing once. Germline lookup yields CDR1 SGHRS and CDR2 YFSETQ. This CDR3 region has 17 residues. V lost 0 bases to trimming and J lost 5 bases; unmatched junction nucleotides: 13. The origin of this receptor is a woman in her twenties or thirties with active or convalescent COVID-19. Sequencing was carried out using peripheral blood. The V and J genes are TRBV5-1 and TRBJ2-5, with TRBD2 matching over 7 bases. In DNA, the CDR3 is TGCGCCAGCAGCTTGGCCGTAGTTAGCGGGTCGACGGAGACCCAGTACTTC. Its translation: CASSLAVVSGSTETQYF.